A selection of T cell receptor beta chains follows, all from one sample in a study of cytomegalovirus exposure and HLA in healthy donors. Profiled with immunoSEQ multiplex PCR; TCRdb holds only in-frame clones, not every one. The repertoire holds about 160,000 clones, with 82% as singletons. Sequenced input: PBMCs. These receptors were obtained from a girl between 10 and 17 years old in good health and CMV-seropositive. CDR3s include the opening cysteine and the closing phenylalanine or tryptophan. D genes are given only for firm matches. Some rows have no size entry. The others give once, few or many, or a class for an expanded clone.

v_call	j_call	d_call	clone_size	cdr3_nt	cdr3_aa
TRBV6-1	TRBJ1-4	-	few	TGTGCCAGCAGGCGATTTGCAACTAATGAAAAACTGTTTTTT	CASRRFATNEKLFF
TRBV6-5	TRBJ1-5	TRBD1	-	TGTGCCAGCAGTCGGACAGGGCTGGGCAATCAGCCCCAGCATTTT	CASSRTGLGNQPQHF
TRBV5-3	TRBJ2-5	-	-	TGTGCCAGAAGCTCCTGTCTACAGGGTGTCCAAGAGACCCAGTACTTC	CARSSCLQGVQETQYF
TRBV7-6	TRBJ2-5	-	-	TGTGCCAGCAGCGTAGCCGGGACTCGTGAGACCCAGTACTTC	CASSVAGTRETQYF
TRBV11-2	TRBJ2-3	TRBD2	-	TGTGCCAGCAGCTTTAGACTAGCGGTGGATACGCAGTATTTT	CASSFRLAVDTQYF
TRBV19	TRBJ2-3	TRBD2	-	TGTGCCAGTGGGCGGGAGGGCCTCTCAGATACGCAGTATTTT	CASGREGLSDTQYF
TRBV7-2	TRBJ1-4	TRBD1	-	TGTGCCAGCAGCCGAGGGACAGTAAATGAAAAACTGTTTTTT	CASSRGTVNEKLFF
TRBV21-1	TRBJ2-1	-	-	TGTGCCAGCAGCAATCCGGGCTCCTACAATGAGCAGTTCTTC	CASSNPGSYNEQFF
TRBV4-2	TRBJ1-5	TRBD1	-	TGTGCCAGCAGCCAAGCCTCGGACAGGGGGGGCAATCAGCCCCAGCATTTT	CASSQASDRGGNQPQHF
TRBV13	TRBJ1-1	-	-	TGTGCCAGCAGCTGGCGCTCAGGGGTGGCTGAAGCTTTCTTT	CASSWRSGVAEAFF
TRBV28	TRBJ2-3	-	few	TGTGCCAGCAGTCAATTTGGCACAGATACGCAGTATTTT	CASSQFGTDTQYF
TRBV27	TRBJ1-4	-	-	TGTGCCAGCAGTTTATCCGGGGGGCCTTTCGTCGCAACTAATGAAAAACTGTTTTTT	CASSLSGGPFVATNEKLFF
TRBV28	TRBJ1-5	-	-	TGTGCCAGCAGTTTACGGGATAGCAATCAGCCCCAGCATTTT	CASSLRDSNQPQHF
TRBV10-3	TRBJ2-6	TRBD2	-	TGTGCCATCAGTGCCCGACTAGCGCCCGCCTCTGGGGCCAACGTCCTGACTTTC	CAISARLAPASGANVLTF
TRBV27	TRBJ1-4	-	once	TGTGCCAGCAGTCCATACCTCGTCGACCGCCCGCGGAATGAAAAACTGTTTTTT	CASSPYLVDRPRNEKLFF
TRBV28	TRBJ1-4	TRBD1	-	TGTGCCAGCAGTACAGGGGGCCCCAATGAAAAACTGTTTTTT	CASSTGGPNEKLFF
TRBV27	TRBJ2-7	-	-	TGTGCCAGCAGTTTACGGGCAGGGACCTACGAGCAGTACTTC	CASSLRAGTYEQYF
TRBV5-1	TRBJ1-1	-	-	TGCGCCAGCAGCCCTGGGGAAGGGGCGGGGGGTCCTACCACTGAAGCTTTCTTT	CASSPGEGAGGPTTEAFF
TRBV2	TRBJ1-1	-	-	TGTGCCAGCAGTGAAAAGGGGCAGGGGCATATTTGGGCTTTCTTT	CASSEKGQGHIWAFF
TRBV18	TRBJ2-1	-	-	TGTGCCAGCTCACCACCTTCGAACCAACGGGTCTACAATGAGCAGTTCTTC	CASSPPSNQRVYNEQFF
TRBV10-2	TRBJ2-2	-	-	TGCGCCAGCAGTGACCACGCCGGGGGAGCCGGGGAGCTGTTTTTT	CASSDHAGGAGELFF
TRBV27	TRBJ2-5	-	-	TGTGCCAGCAGCCCCAGTGAGGCAGATCAAGAGACCCAGTACTTC	CASSPSEADQETQYF
TRBV25-1	TRBJ2-1	-	-	TGTGCCAGCAGTGATCTATCCGGGACTTACTACAATGAGCAGTTCTTC	CASSDLSGTYYNEQFF
TRBV2	TRBJ1-4	TRBD1	-	TGTGCCAGCACGGGACAGGGATACGAAAAACTGTTTTTT	CASTGQGYEKLFF
TRBV6-6	TRBJ2-1	-	-	TGTGCCAGCAGTGACGGCGGGGCAGGATACAATGAGCAGTTCTTC	CASSDGGAGYNEQFF
TRBV2	TRBJ1-6	-	-	TGTGCCAGCAGTGAAGAGGGCAGGGCGAGTGGTTCACCCCTCCACTTT	CASSEEGRASGSPLHF
TRBV18	TRBJ1-1	TRBD1	-	TGTGCCAGCTCACGGACAGGGGTTATGGGTGAAGCTTTCTTT	CASSRTGVMGEAFF
TRBV7-8	TRBJ2-1	-	few	TGTGCCAGCAGCTTAGCGGCGGCTAGCAGGCAGTTCTTC	CASSLAAASRQFF
TRBV11-2	TRBJ2-7	-	-	TGTGCCAGCAGCTTAGATGGGAGTCTCTCCTACGAGCAGTACTTC	CASSLDGSLSYEQYF
TRBV6-1	TRBJ2-7	-	few	TGTGCCAGCAGTGAACAGGGTTCATCCGAGCAGTACTTC	CASSEQGSSEQYF